The rows below give T cell receptor beta chains drawn from one sample of a study of control samples from healthy donors and cancer patients. The repertoire was sequenced with immunoSEQ multiplex PCR; TCRdb's copy has only in-frame clones and lacks some. The sample lists 120,000 or so clones, about 94% occurring once. Sequenced sample: blood. The receptors were sampled from a man younger than 45 in good health. The CDR3 runs from the conserved cysteine through the conserved F or W. D genes are given only for firm matches. Size is stated for part of the rows, as once, few or many counts, or as a class when the clone is expanded.

CDR3 length	V gene	clone size	J gene	D gene	CDR3 DNA	CDR3 protein
20	TRBV6-1	-	TRBJ1-6	-	TGTGCCAGCAGTGCAACCCCACTACACACGGCGAGCTCCTATAATTCACCCCTCCACTTT	CASSATPLHTASSYNSPLHF
16	TRBV19	-	TRBJ1-5	-	TGTGCCAGTAGTATACTCGCCACAACTAGCAATCAGCCCCAGCATTTT	CASSILATTSNQPQHF
15	TRBV10-2	once	TRBJ2-2	TRBD2	TGCGCCAGCAGGGAAGCGGGGGGCCCCACCGGGGAGCTGTTTTTT	CASREAGGPTGELFF
18	TRBV5-4	-	TRBJ2-5	TRBD2	TGTGCCAGCAGCTACCCCGGGACTAGCGGGGGGGACCAAGAGACCCAGTACTTC	CASSYPGTSGGDQETQYF
15	TRBV27	-	TRBJ1-5	TRBD1	TGTGCCAGCAGCCCAGGGGGGGCTTACAATCAGCCCCAGCATTTT	CASSPGGAYNQPQHF
15	TRBV11-2	once	TRBJ2-5	-	TGTGCCAGCAGCTTTTTACACGGATTTCAAGAGACCCAGTACTTC	CASSFLHGFQETQYF
13	TRBV6-5	-	TRBJ2-7	TRBD1	TGTGCCAGCAAGGGGGCGGGCTACTACGAGCAGTACTTC	CASKGAGYYEQYF
16	TRBV19	-	TRBJ1-2	-	TGTGCCAGTAGTAAGACTCCGGGACACCAAATCGGCGGCTACACCTTC	CASSKTPGHQIGGYTF
14	TRBV5-1	-	TRBJ1-2	TRBD1	TGCGCCAGCAGCTTGATGGACAGGAGTGGGGGCTACACCTTC	CASSLMDRSGGYTF
12	TRBV12-3/TRBV12-4	-	TRBJ1-2	-	TGTGCCAGCAGACGCGGGGACTATGGCTACACCTTC	CASRRGDYGYTF
14	TRBV19	-	TRBJ1-1	TRBD1	TGTGCCAGTAGTACCGGGACAGGGACGATTGAAGCTTTCTTT	CASSTGTGTIEAFF
14	TRBV19	-	TRBJ1-2	TRBD1	TGTGCCAGTCGATATTCCGGGACAGGGTCTGGCTACACCTTC	CASRYSGTGSGYTF
16	TRBV3-1/TRBV3-2	-	TRBJ2-3	TRBD1	TGTGCCAGCAGCCGTCGGGCCAGGGGGCTTGGAGATACGCAGTATTTT	CASSRRARGLGDTQYF
15	TRBV4-1	-	TRBJ2-1	TRBD2	TGCGCCAGCAGCCAAACTAGCGGGTTTACAGGTGAGCAGTTCTTC	CASSQTSGFTGEQFF
14	TRBV6-5	once	TRBJ1-5	TRBD1	TGTGCCAGCAGCGCCGGGACAGGGCGTCAGCCCCAGCATTTT	CASSAGTGRQPQHF
15	TRBV3-1/TRBV3-2	-	TRBJ1-1	-	TGTGCCAGCAGCCAAGCATGGGGGGGGAGTACTGAAGCTTTCTTT	CASSQAWGGSTEAFF
12	TRBV28	-	TRBJ1-1	-	TGTGCCAGCAGTTTAAGGGGGACTGAAGCTTTCTTT	CASSLRGTEAFF
14	TRBV19	-	TRBJ1-2	TRBD1	TGTGCCAGTAGTACCGGGACAGAGAACTATGGCTACACCTTC	CASSTGTENYGYTF
15	TRBV18	-	TRBJ2-7	TRBD2	TGTGCCAGCTCACCCCCGGGACTAGCGGATTACGAGCAGTACTTC	CASSPPGLADYEQYF
13	TRBV7-2	-	TRBJ1-4	-	TGTGCCAGCAGCTTAGGGGGATCTGAAAAGCTGTTTTTT	CASSLGGSEKLFF
14	TRBV6-5	-	TRBJ1-5	-	TGTGCCAGCAGGACTTGGGAAAACAATCAGCCCCAGCATTTT	CASRTWENNQPQHF
16	TRBV4-1	-	TRBJ2-3	-	TGCGCCAGCAGCCACCTCGGAGGGGACGGCACAGATACGCAGTATTTT	CASSHLGGDGTDTQYF
13	TRBV30	once	TRBJ1-1	-	TGTGCCTGGAGTGGACAGGAGAACACTGAAGCTTTCTTT	CAWSGQENTEAFF
11	TRBV27	-	TRBJ1-2	-	TGTGCCAGCAAGGGCACCTATGGCTACACCTTC	CASKGTYGYTF
17	TRBV5-1	-	TRBJ1-4	-	TGCGCCAGCAGCCGAGTGGGACTCCGGGCAGGCGATGAAAAACTGTTTTTT	CASSRVGLRAGDEKLFF
14	TRBV4-3	-	TRBJ2-5	-	TGCGCCAGCAGCTTTGGGACTGAAATAGGGACCCAGTACTTC	CASSFGTEIGTQYF
13	TRBV30	-	TRBJ2-2	-	TGTGCCTGGAGTGTGGCAGCCACCGGGGAGCTGTTTTTT	CAWSVAATGELFF
14	TRBV5-5	-	TRBJ2-5	-	TGTGCCAGCAGCTTGGCAGGGACCCGAGAGACCCAGTACTTC	CASSLAGTRETQYF
16	TRBV4-1	-	TRBJ2-1	TRBD1	TGCGCCAGCAGCCAAGAGACAGGGGGCTTTTACAATGAGCAGTTCTTC	CASSQETGGFYNEQFF
15	TRBV18	-	TRBJ1-5	-	TGTGCCAGCTCACCACTCGGGGACACCAATCAGCCCCAGCATTTT	CASSPLGDTNQPQHF
15	TRBV30	-	TRBJ1-2	-	TGTGCCTGGAGTGTACTTGGAGGGACTAACTATGGCTACACCTTC	CAWSVLGGTNYGYTF
16	TRBV6-6	-	TRBJ1-1	TRBD1	TGTGCCAGCAGTTTTGGGACAGGGAGACTGAACACTGAAGCTTTCTTT	CASSFGTGRLNTEAFF
15	TRBV4-2	-	TRBJ1-4	TRBD1	TGTGCCAGCAGCCCCGGGACAGGGGGCCATGAAAAACTGTTTTTT	CASSPGTGGHEKLFF
16	TRBV5-1	-	TRBJ2-6	TRBD2	TGCGCCAGCAGCTTGCGGGGGGACTCTGGGGCCAACGTCCTGACTTTC	CASSLRGDSGANVLTF
21	TRBV27	-	TRBJ2-3	TRBD1	TGTGCCAGCAGTACCTTATCACCGGGACAGGGTCGGCCGACTTGGAGAGATACGCAGTATTTT	CASSTLSPGQGRPTWRDTQYF
14	TRBV5-4	-	TRBJ1-4	TRBD1	TGTGCCAGCAGCATAGGACAGGGGCGGGAAAAACTGTTTTTT	CASSIGQGREKLFF
13	TRBV29-1	-	TRBJ1-4	TRBD1	TGCAGCGTTACAGGGGCCTATAATGAAAAACTGTTTTTT	CSVTGAYNEKLFF
12	TRBV6-6	-	TRBJ1-2	-	TGTGCCAGCAGTCGGGACGCATATGGCTACACCTTC	CASSRDAYGYTF
16	TRBV7-8	-	TRBJ2-1	TRBD2	TGTGCCAGCAGCCCTTATAGCGGGGGGTTCTACAATGAGCAGTTCTTC	CASSPYSGGFYNEQFF
14	TRBV5-4	-	TRBJ2-5	-	TGTGCCAGCAGCCGCGGGACCAAACAAGAGACCCAGTACTTC	CASSRGTKQETQYF
12	TRBV7-2	-	TRBJ2-4	TRBD1	TGTGCCAGCAGCTTAGACAGGGGCATTCAGTACTTC	CASSLDRGIQYF
13	TRBV6-1	few	TRBJ1-2	-	TGTGCCAGCAGTGAGGCGACACACTATGGCTACACCTTC	CASSEATHYGYTF
13	TRBV27	-	TRBJ2-7	TRBD1	TGTGCCAGCAGTTTCCGACAGGGCTACGAGCAGTACTTC	CASSFRQGYEQYF
14	TRBV5-1	-	TRBJ1-4	TRBD1	TGCGCCAGCAGCCTGGGACAGGGGGATGAAAAACTGTTTTTT	CASSLGQGDEKLFF
16	TRBV10-3	-	TRBJ2-7	-	TGTGCCATCAGTGAGTCAAGAGACAGATACGACTACGAGCAGTACTTC	CAISESRDRYDYEQYF
16	TRBV7-9	-	TRBJ2-1	TRBD1	TGTGCCAGCAGCTTAGCGCCGGGACAGCTTAACAATGAGCAGTTCTTC	CASSLAPGQLNNEQFF
14	TRBV6-4	-	TRBJ1-6	-	TGTGCCAGCAGTGAGCTAGGGACCAATTCACCCCTCCACTTT	CASSELGTNSPLHF
15	TRBV19	-	TRBJ2-2	TRBD1	TGTGCCAGTAGTCCGGGACAGGGATCCACCGGGGAGCTGTTTTTT	CASSPGQGSTGELFF
15	TRBV5-1	-	TRBJ2-3	-	TGCGCCAGCACCCAGGGAGGGGGACTCACAGATACGCAGTATTTT	CASTQGGGLTDTQYF
16	TRBV5-1	-	TRBJ1-1	-	TGCGCCAGCAGCGCCGCGGGACTCGCAAAGGATACTGAAGCTTTCTTT	CASSAAGLAKDTEAFF
13	TRBV6-5	-	TRBJ2-7	-	TGTGCCAGCAGGAGGGGGGAAGGGCACGAGCAGTACTTC	CASRRGEGHEQYF
14	TRBV7-9	-	TRBJ2-5	TRBD1	TGTGCCAGCAGCTTAGGGACAGGGCAAGAGACCCAGTACTTC	CASSLGTGQETQYF
17	TRBV11-2	-	TRBJ2-1	-	TGTGCCAGCAGCTTATTAGTCTTTAGTAGCTCCTACAATGAGCAGTTCTTC	CASSLLVFSSSYNEQFF
15	TRBV3-1/TRBV3-2	-	TRBJ2-5	-	TGTGCCAGCAGCCAAGAGCAGGTGCAGGGAGAGACCCAGTACTTC	CASSQEQVQGETQYF
15	TRBV7-6	-	TRBJ2-1	TRBD2	TGTGCCAGCAGCTTAATAGCGGGGGAGTACAATGAGCAGTTCTTC	CASSLIAGEYNEQFF